One and the same sample provided the 16 T cell receptor beta chains below, sequenced in a study of control samples from healthy donors and cancer patients. Here immunoSEQ multiplex PCR was the method, and the copy in TCRdb shows in-frame clones only, minus some. The table records fewer than 200,000 clones, roughly 95% of them present only once. What was sequenced was blood. The source is a woman in her 30s in good health.

CDR3 sequence reads: CASSLPRGLTGRVDGYTF. CDR3 bases: TGTGCCAGCAGCTTACCCCGCGGTTTGACAGGGAGGGTCGATGGCTACACCTTC. This sequence joins TRBV13 and TRBJ1-2; TRBD1 agrees at 7 bases. Germline CDR1 PRHDT, CDR2 FYEKMQ (reference sequence). V was clipped by 2 bases and J by 6 bases; unmatched bases: 18. CDR3 length equals 18 residues. The whole variable domain, remainder taken from reference TRBV13 and TRBJ1-2, is AAGVIQSPRHLIKEKRETATLKCYPIPRHDTVYWYQQGPGQDPQFLISFYEKMQSDKGSIPDRFSAQQFSDYHSELNMSSLELGDSALYFCASSLPRGLTGRVDGYTFGSGTRLTVV.

V usage is TRBV6-5 and J usage is TRBJ2-3, with D possibly being TRBD1 (6 bases). The CDR3 is 14 amino acids. The ends were cut back, 7 bases at V and 0 bases at J, with 11 bases in the middle. From germline, CDR1 is MNHEY and CDR2 SVGAGI. The CDR3 here is CASNPGHSTDTQYF. CDR3 in DNA: TGTGCCAGCAACCCGGGACATAGCACAGATACGCAGTATTTT.

The chain employs TRBV9 and TRBJ2-1; D is unclear. V shed 0 bases and J shed 11 bases, with 15 bases lying between them. This CDR3 is 14 amino acids long. Germline V gives CDR1 SGDLS, CDR2 YYNGEE. CDR3 nucleotides: TGTGCCAGCAGCGTAGGAGTCGAGTTTCTTCAGCAGTTCTTC. Its protein is CASSVGVEFLQQFF.

The rearrangement uses TRBV11-2 and TRBJ2-1; D remains ambiguous. The V end was cut by 8 bases, the J end by 2 bases, with 4 bases between. Per germline, CDR1 SGHAT and CDR2 FQNNGV. The length of the CDR3 is 11 residues. The CDR3, as DNA: TGTGCCAGCGGGGCCTACAATGAGCAGTTCTTC. It yields the protein CASGAYNEQFF.

The chain joins TRBV5-1 to TRBJ2-2; TRBD2 matches 8 bases. Trimming took 6 bases from V and 2 from J; bases not matched to a gene: 3. Per germline, CDR1 SGHRS and CDR2 YFSETQ. The CDR3 is 14 amino acids. CDR3 sequence reads: CASTLAVNTGELFF. The DNA for the CDR3 is TGCGCCAGCACACTAGCGGTAAACACCGGGGAGCTGTTTTTT.

The chain uses TRBV11-2 and TRBJ2-5; D uncertain. Germline V CDR1 and CDR2: SGHAT, FQNNGV. The ends were cut back, 7 bases at V and 1 base at J, with 4 bases in the middle. The CDR3 has 11 amino acids. For the CDR3, the DNA is TGTGCCAGCAAGCGCCAAGAGACCCAGTACTTC. Translated, it gives CASKRQETQYF. The complete variable domain, with remaining parts taken from reference TRBV11-2 and TRBJ2-5, reads EAGVAQSPRYKIIEKRQSVAFWCNPISGHATLYWYQQILGQGPKLLIQFQNNGVVDDSQLPKDRFSAERLKGVDSTLKIQPAKLEDSAVYLCASKRQETQYFGPGTRLLVL.

The chain uses TRBV18 and TRBJ1-4; D unresolved. This CDR3 spans 15 amino acids. Germline CDR1 KGHSH, CDR2 LQKENI. V lost 6 bases and J lost 4, with 15 bases in between. CDR3 bases: TGTGCCAGCTCGGGCCTGGCCCTCCTTAATGAAAAACTGTTTTTT. Translated, it gives CASSGLALLNEKLFF.

The chain couples TRBV11-2 to TRBJ2-1, with TRBD2 matching 7 bases. Germline values: CDR1 SGHAT, CDR2 FQNNGV. Losses at the gene ends were 7 bases for V and 2 bases for J; bases not matched to a gene: 11. The CDR3 loop spans 16 amino acids. The CDR3 here is CASTREGLAAYNEQFF. The CDR3 DNA reads TGTGCCAGCACTCGAGAGGGGCTAGCGGCCTACAATGAGCAGTTCTTC.

The chain combines TRBV19 with TRBJ2-7, with D unclear. In germline, CDR1 is LNHDA, CDR2 SQIVND (reference sequence). The germline V and J ends were trimmed by 4 bases and 4 bases, with 11 bases remaining between them. This CDR3 has 13 residues. For the CDR3, the DNA is TGTGCCAGTAGTACAGGCCTTGGGTACGAGCAGTACTTC. Translating it yields CASSTGLGYEQYF.

The rearrangement joins TRBV7-5 to TRBJ1-5; TRBD1 is taken as the D call from the table, unchecked against the DNA. TRBV7-5 is listed as a pseudogene. The CDR3 has 19 amino acids. The chain's CDR3 is CARSLEGDNSGRANQPQHF. The DNA of the CDR3 is TGTGCCAGAAGCTTAGAGGGGGACAACTCCGGTCGGGCTAATCAGCCCCAGCATTTT.

The chain carries TRBV7-2 and TRBJ2-7, with no clear D. The V and J ends lost 0 bases and 3 bases respectively, with 18 bases between them. Germline CDR1 and CDR2: SGHTA and FQGNSA. The CDR3 sequence is 17 residues long. In nucleotides, the CDR3 is TGTGCCAGCAGCTTAGCGCCCCCTAGGCTTCCCCACTACGAGCAGTACTTC. As protein: CASSLAPPRLPHYEQYF.

The CDR3 sequence is CASSLNGNTEAFF. In DNA, the CDR3 is TGTGCCAGCAGCTTAAACGGGAACACTGAAGCTTTCTTT. This chain links TRBV7-3 with TRBJ1-1; D remains unclear. The V gene's germline CDR1 is SGHTA and CDR2 FQGTGA. The CDR3 has 13 amino acids. Trimming removed 1 base at V and 1 base at J, with 4 bases between.

This clone was seen a handful of times. The chain joins TRBV7-9 to TRBJ2-5, with D tentatively TRBD2 (6 bases). The CDR3 is 15 amino acids. Germline assignment: CDR1 SEHNR and CDR2 FQNEAQ (reference sequence). With 0 bases removed from V and 2 bases from J, the gap between germline ends came to 10 bases. This CDR3 reads CASSLAGGLQETQYF. CDR3 nucleotide sequence: TGTGCCAGCAGCTTAGCGGGAGGCCTACAAGAGACCCAGTACTTC. Supplemented by reference TRBV7-9 and TRBJ2-5, the full variable domain reads DTGVSQNPRHKITKRGQNVTFRCDPISEHNRLYWYRQTLGQGPEFLTYFQNEAQLEKSRLLSDRFSAERPKGSFSTLEIQRTEQGDSAMYLCASSLAGGLQETQYFGPGTRLLVL.

The chain is built from TRBV5-1 and TRBJ1-1; perhaps TRBD1 as D (5 bases). Germline V gene sequence: CDR1 SGHRS, CDR2 YFSETQ. The CDR3 runs to 13 residues. Trimming removed 7 bases from V and 4 bases from J, with 14 bases in between. The CDR3 DNA reads TGCGCCAGCGGGGAGGGGCTCGGCACTGAAGCTTTCTTT. It is translated as CASGEGLGTEAFF.

The CDR3 nucleotides are TGCGCCAGCAGCCCGGTCGCAGAAATCACAGATACGCAGTATTTT. Its translation: CASSPVAEITDTQYF. The rearrangement joins TRBV10-1 to TRBJ2-3; D remains unclear. CDR3 size: 15 residues. The V gene lost 6 bases and the J gene lost 2 bases, with 15 bases spanning the gap. Germline-derived CDR1 and CDR2 are WNHNN and SYGVQD (reference sequence).

The V gene is TRBV7-8, the J gene TRBJ2-1; no clear D. V lost 1 base to trimming and J lost 8 bases, with 12 bases between them. The CDR3 extends over 14 amino acids. Germline assignment: CDR1 SGHVS and CDR2 FQNEAQ. The CDR3 sequence: CASSLEVGRDEQFF. The CDR3, as DNA: TGTGCCAGCAGCTTAGAAGTAGGAAGAGATGAGCAGTTCTTC.